This T cell receptor (beta chain) was recorded in a study of blood T cell repertoires in COVID-19. Original analysis: For nucleated cells, counts were estimated from reference gene primer amplification. The repertoire was sequenced with immunoSEQ multiplex PCR; TCRdb's copy has only in-frame clones and lacks some. V and J calls and clone size come straight from that table; D and trimming were deduced from the DNA. The sample shows roughly 380,000 clones, 75% to 90% of them seen only once. Looked up from germline, CDR1 is GTSNPN and CDR2 is SVGIG (reference sequence). V lost 2 bases and J lost 1, with 9 bases in between. The CDR3 extends over 15 amino acids.

The receptor was isolated from a woman aged 18-35 years with acute or convalescent COVID-19. The V call is TRBV30, the J call TRBJ1-6; TRBD1 is a possible D gene (5 bases). Sample: peripheral blood. CDR3 in DNA: TGTGCCTGGAGTTTAGGGGAATCCTATAATTCACCCCTCCACTTT. Translation gives CAWSLGESYNSPLHF.